A single sample is the source of the 24 T cell receptor beta chains below, sequenced in a study of shared clonotypes between healthy human individuals. TCRdb's table, derived via immunoSEQ multiplex PCR, lists solely in-frame clones and lacks some. The table shows about 680,000 clones, with less than 80% occurring only once. The sequenced sample consisted of memory CD4+ T cells sorted from blood. Subset here: CD45RA-negative fraction. The origin of the receptors is a woman aged 25 to 45 in good health.

The chain combines TRBV28 with TRBJ1-1, with a weak D call TRBD1 (5 bases). The V and J ends lost 5 bases and 4 bases respectively, with 17 bases between them. CDR1 and CDR2 (germline): MDHEN, SYDVKM. CDR3 length equals 15 residues. The DNA of the CDR3 is TGTGCCAGCAGTATCCCGCAGGGAGTTGGCACTGAAGCTTTCTTT. It translates to CASSIPQGVGTEAFF.

This clone was counted once. This chain links TRBV5-4 with TRBJ2-3; no definite D call. The CDR3 totals 13 residues. From germline, CDR1 is SGHNT and CDR2 YYREEE (reference sequence). The V gene lost 0 bases and the J gene lost 3 bases, with 5 bases spanning the gap. The CDR3 nucleotides are TGTGCCAGCAGCTTGGATAGGACAGATACGCAGTATTTT. Protein: CASSLDRTDTQYF.

The rearrangement uses TRBV19 and TRBJ1-5; the D gene is possibly TRBD1 (5 bases). Trimming removed 4 bases at V and 3 bases at J, with 13 bases between. Germline CDR1 is LNHDA and CDR2 is SQIVND (reference sequence). The CDR3 runs to 15 residues. The CDR3 is CASSSDGAYNQPQHF. CDR3 DNA sequence: TGTGCCAGTAGTAGCGACGGGGCTTACAATCAGCCCCAGCATTTT.

This sequence joins TRBV5-4 and TRBJ1-2; perhaps TRBD1 as D (6 bases). The V gene's germline CDR1 is SGHNT and CDR2 YYREEE (reference sequence). This CDR3 region has 13 residues. Trimming took off 4 bases at V and 7 bases at J, with 14 bases between the two ends. CDR3 in amino acids: CASSEQGIPGYTF. The CDR3 region has the DNA TGTGCCAGCAGCGAACAGGGAATCCCTGGCTACACCTTC.

The chain uses TRBV4-1 and TRBJ2-7, with a possible D match to TRBD2 (5 bases). V was clipped by 0 bases and J by 1 base, with 13 bases between them. From germline, CDR1 is MGHRA and CDR2 YSYEKL. This CDR3 is built from 16 residues. CDR3 sequence: CASSQEWTEISYEQYF. CDR3 coding DNA: TGCGCCAGCAGCCAAGAATGGACTGAAATTTCCTACGAGCAGTACTTC.

This clone was picked up one time. The rearrangement joins TRBV15 to TRBJ2-3; tentative D call: TRBD2 (6 bases). The CDR3 is made up of 13 amino acids. Germline V lookup: CDR1 LNHNV, CDR2 YYDKDF (reference sequence). Trimming left V 1 base short and J 6 bases short, with 8 bases between. The DNA of the CDR3 is TGTGCCACCAGCAGAGGGAGGGGTGATACGCAGTATTTT. It encodes CATSRGRGDTQYF.

J is TRBJ2-5 and V is TRBV19; TRBD2 matches at 9 bases. Germline assignment: CDR1 LNHDA and CDR2 SQIVND (reference sequence). This CDR3 has 14 amino acids. J lost 9 bases, V lost 4 bases, and 9 bases had no gene match. CDR3: CASSKRGVGSSQYF. The CDR3 coding sequence is TGTGCCAGTAGTAAGCGGGGGGTGGGGTCGTCCCAGTACTTC.

In its sample, this clone was seen once. The chain couples TRBV27 to TRBJ2-7; D is unclear. Germline V gene data show CDR1 as MNHEY and CDR2 as SMNVEV (reference sequence). The CDR3 runs to 15 residues. V lost 3 bases and J lost 0, with 12 bases in between. The CDR3 nucleotides read TGTGCCAGCAGTTTCCTCGGACGGACCTCCTACGAGCAGTACTTC. It specifies CASSFLGRTSYEQYF.

V gene TRBV7-6 combines with J gene TRBJ2-3; TRBD1 might be the D (6 bases). Germline V gene sequence: CDR1 SGHVS, CDR2 FNYEAQ. V gave up 2 bases and J gave up 5 bases, with 14 bases separating them. The CDR3 has 15 residues. CDR3 DNA sequence: TGTGCCAGCAGCTTAACGCGACAGGAAGGAGATACGCAGTATTTT. Translated, it gives CASSLTRQEGDTQYF.

The chain joins TRBV27 to TRBJ2-3; D is uncertain. Trimming cost V 4 bases and J 4 bases, with 9 bases left between them. There are 13 residues in the CDR3. The germline CDR1 and CDR2 sequences are MNHEY and SMNVEV (reference sequence). CDR3 DNA sequence: TGTGCCAGCAGTTCCAGGACCCCAGATACGCAGTATTTT. Amino acids: CASSSRTPDTQYF.

This chain uses TRBV5-4 with TRBJ1-2, with TRBD1 identical over 9 bases. The CDR3 runs to 14 residues. Germline V gene sequence: CDR1 SGHNT, CDR2 YYREEE (reference sequence). The J segment lost 8 bases and the V segment lost 5 bases, leaving 10 bases of the junction unmatched. The CDR3 reads CASRLTGGRGGYTF. Here the CDR3 DNA reads TGTGCCAGCAGACTAACAGGGGGCAGAGGCGGCTACACCTTC. The whole variable domain, remainder taken from reference TRBV5-4 and TRBJ1-2, is ETGVTQSPTHLIKTRGQQVTLRCSSQSGHNTVSWYQQALGQGPQFIFQYYREEENGRGNFPPRFSGLQFPNYSSELNVNALELDDSALYLCASRLTGGRGGYTFGSGTRLTVV.

V is TRBV6-9 and J is TRBJ2-1; 11 bases align to TRBD2. The V segment lost 4 bases and the J segment 7 bases; nucleotides outside the gene matches: 6. This CDR3 is 15 amino acids long. Germline CDR1 MNHGY, CDR2 SVAAGI. The CDR3 nucleotides read TGTGCCAGCAGTTCTCCCACTAGCGGGAGAAATGAGCAGTTCTTC. This translates into CASSSPTSGRNEQFF.

The chain carries TRBV4-1 and TRBJ2-7; TRBD2 matches at 9 bases. The V segment lost 2 bases and the J segment 5 bases; nucleotides outside the gene matches: 7. CDR1 MGHRA and CDR2 YSYEKL come from the germline V gene. This CDR3 contains 15 residues. The CDR3 coding sequence is TGCGCCAGCAGCCAACCGACTAGCGGTAACCACGAGCAGTACTTC. Translated, it gives CASSQPTSGNHEQYF.

As for this clone: In the same sample, other DNA sequences code for this CDR3. The rearrangement links TRBV7-2 to TRBJ2-7; D remains ambiguous. The length of the CDR3 is 14 residues. Germline CDR1 is SGHTA and CDR2 is FQGNSA. The ends were cut back, 2 bases at V and 0 bases at J, with 8 bases in the middle. The CDR3 loop reads CASSLSGSSYEQYF. In nucleotides, the CDR3 is TGTGCCAGCAGCTTATCGGGTAGCTCCTACGAGCAGTACTTC.

The chain has TRBV11-2 and TRBJ1-4; D not resolved. Trimming removed 0 bases from V and 5 bases from J, with 13 bases in between. The CDR3 loop spans 16 amino acids. The germline V gene has CDR1 SGHAT and CDR2 FQNNGV. The CDR3, as DNA: TGTGCCAGCAGCTTAGATCGTGTGGGTCTCAATGAAAAACTGTTTTTT. Translated: CASSLDRVGLNEKLFF. The entire variable domain, with the rest obtained from reference TRBV11-2 and TRBJ1-4, is as follows: EAGVAQSPRYKIIEKRQSVAFWCNPISGHATLYWYQQILGQGPKLLIQFQNNGVVDDSQLPKDRFSAERLKGVDSTLKIQPAKLEDSAVYLCASSLDRVGLNEKLFFGSGTQLSVL.

A few counts support this clone. The chain recombines TRBV6-6 with TRBJ1-5, with 9 bases fitting TRBD1. The J segment lost 1 base and the V segment lost 6 bases, leaving 4 bases of the junction unmatched. The CDR3 is 15 amino acids. Germline CDR1 reads MNHNY; CDR2 reads SVGAGI (reference sequence). CDR3 amino acids: CASRDRGGSNQPQHF. As DNA, the CDR3 is TGTGCCAGCAGGGACAGGGGAGGAAGCAATCAGCCCCAGCATTTT.

V and J are TRBV5-1 and TRBJ2-5; the match to TRBD1 covers 7 bases. Looked up from germline, CDR1 is SGHRS and CDR2 is YFSETQ. The CDR3 is 15 amino acids. Trimming took 4 bases from V and 6 from J; bases not matched to a gene: 12. The CDR3 nucleotides read TGCGCCAGCAGCCCTCTGCCAGGGGGAGAAAAGACCCAGTACTTC. Translating gives CASSPLPGGEKTQYF.

The chain uses TRBV29-1 and TRBJ2-4; D unclear. Germline CDR1 reads SQVTM; CDR2 reads ANQGSEA. This CDR3 comprises 13 residues. Trimming removed 6 bases from V and 7 bases from J, with 16 bases in between. CDR3 amino acids: CSVETPGRNIQYF. CDR3 nucleotides: TGCAGCGTAGAGACCCCCGGGCGGAACATTCAGTACTTC. The full variable domain, completed using reference TRBV29-1 and TRBJ2-4, is SAVISQKPSRDICQRGTSLTIQCQVDSQVTMMFWYRQQPGQSLTLIATANQGSEATYESGFVIDKFPISRPNLTFSTLTVSNMSPEDSSIYLCSVETPGRNIQYFGAGTRLSVL.

In its sample, this clone was seen a few times. The chain employs TRBV28 and TRBJ2-7; 7 bases are shared with TRBD2. CDR1 and CDR2 from the germline V gene are MDHEN and SYDVKM. The CDR3 is made up of 13 amino acids. V was clipped by 3 bases and J by 3 bases; unmatched bases: 2. CDR3 in DNA: TGTGCCAGCAGTTTCGTAGCGGGCTACGAGCAGTACTTC. Translating gives CASSFVAGYEQYF.

This clone has more than one count but fewer than ten. The V gene is TRBV11-2, the J gene TRBJ1-1, with 9 nucleotides matching TRBD1. The junction had 8 bases not matched to a gene; V was cut back by 5 bases and J by 4 bases. The germline V gene encodes CDR1 SGHAT and CDR2 FQNNGV. CDR3 length equals 15 residues. Written as DNA, the CDR3 is TGTGCCAGCAGCCCAGGGACAGGGTCCCTCACTGAAGCTTTCTTT. Translation: CASSPGTGSLTEAFF.

This clone has just a few counts. The genes are TRBV5-1 and TRBJ2-3; D perhaps matches TRBD1 (5 bases). This CDR3 contains 17 residues. Trimming cost V 0 bases and J 2 bases, with 16 bases left between them. Per germline, CDR1 SGHRS and CDR2 YFSETQ. This CDR3 is CASSLVGGGAFTDTQYF. CDR3 bases: TGCGCCAGCAGCTTGGTAGGTGGTGGGGCCTTCACAGATACGCAGTATTTT.

V is TRBV19 and J is TRBJ1-2; 10 positions agree with TRBD1. Germline-derived CDR1 and CDR2 are LNHDA and SQIVND (reference sequence). CDR3 length: 11 residues. J lost 10 bases, V lost 6 bases, and 2 bases had no gene match. The CDR3 nucleotides are TGTGCCAGTAGGCGACAGGGGGCCTACACCTTC. This translates into CASRRQGAYTF.

This clone was recorded a few times. The J gene is TRBJ1-1, the V gene TRBV18; D gene unclear. This CDR3 spans 14 amino acids. In germline, CDR1 is KGHSH, CDR2 LQKENI. Trimming left V 4 bases short and J 7 bases short, with 16 bases between. CDR3: CASSHDSGSGEAFF. CDR3 DNA: TGTGCCAGCTCACATGATTCGGGGAGCGGTGAAGCTTTCTTT.

In this sample, this clone turned up a few times. V and J are TRBV10-3 and TRBJ2-7, with 7 nucleotides matching TRBD2. V shed 5 bases and J 3 bases; nucleotides not matched to a gene: 7. The germline CDR1 and CDR2 sequences are ENHRY and SYGVKD. CDR3 length equals 14 residues. CDR3 protein: CAISMGGTGYEQYF. CDR3 coding DNA: TGTGCCATCAGTATGGGGGGGACCGGCTACGAGCAGTACTTC.